Listed here is a single TCR beta chain. There is no known antigen for this receptor. No base qualities exist here, and no much larger clone lies one base off it. Resection was performed on patients in Japan or China between the mid-2010s and the late 2010s. The histologic diagnosis of each case was independently confirmed on H&E slides by two lung cancer pathologists. FFPE tissue was used for DNA isolation with the AllPrep DNA/RNA FFPE Kit. The immunoSEQ hsTCRbeta Kit was used to sequence TCR beta CDR3 regions from DNA. The study's own analysis went as follows. The ImmunoSEQ Analyzer was used to analyse the TCR sequencing data. T cell clonality was defined as 1 minus Pielou's evenness, calculated on productive rearrangements. To measure T cell diversity, the inverse Simpson index was applied to productive templates. T cell density was TCR beta template counts normalized to usable DNA, estimated by amplifying and sequencing housekeeping genes. Two-sided Kruskal-Wallis tests were used to compare TCR metrics between histologic stages. The immuneACCESS repertoire file appears here via TCRdb, limited to in-frame rearrangements. These files lack a portion of the clones; in checked studies, under half of the deficit traces to unresolved V genes, and the cause of the others is not known. The DNA gave D and trimming, while V, J and clone size come from that table. Across this sample there are about 11,000 clones, with roughly three quarters seen only once. Together, the top ten hold roughly 30% of the sample.

This sample was included in a study of immune evolution from preneoplasia to lung adenocarcinoma (dated by TCRdb to the early 2020s). In terms of the full investigation: The study used immune gene expression, TCR sequencing and multiplex immunofluorescence to profile the immune contexture of lung adenocarcinoma precursors and invasive adenocarcinoma. Resected precursor lesions (AAH, AIS, MIA) and invasive adenocarcinomas were compared against paired morphologically normal lung tissue. Sample size was based on specimen availability rather than a prior power calculation. The immune data were combined with whole exome sequencing and methylation data from the same cohort of nodules. In total, the cohort included 40 to 60 patients with pulmonary nodules, all of whom underwent surgical resection. A total of under 60 patients contributed TCR sequencing data. It was reported in the study that approximately 100 samples were used for TCR sequencing. POLYSOLVER was used to infer Class I HLA alleles from exome data, while LOHHLA was used to detect allele-specific HLA loss. Overall study outcomes, separate from this receptor: The highest clonality was observed in normal lung, whereas higher T cell density and diversity but lower clonality appeared to be present in later-stage lesions. The highest top T cell clone frequencies were observed in normal lung, and a progressive decrease in top T cell clone frequencies appeared to occur from AAH through AIS, MIA and invasive adenocarcinoma. Because every patient came from Japan and China, how well the results apply to Western populations was uncertain. Findings were based on association rather than direct causation; larger cohorts with long-term follow-up and longitudinal biopsies were deemed needed.

CDR1 MNHNS and CDR2 SASEGT are derived from the germline V gene. The junction carries 14 bases between V and J, which are trimmed by 8 bases and 3 bases respectively. The CDR3, cysteine through phenylalanine, is 14 amino acids long. The read is trimmed to its CDR3 DNA, 42 bases read in frame from base 1. The TCR originated in a person aged 60 to 70 with lung adenocarcinoma. Some clones in this sample may be carry-over from other donors' samples. The chain joins TRBV6-1 to TRBJ1-5; confidence is insufficient to name the D gene. Source material: FFPE normal lung tissue adjacent to the tumor. The sequenced DNA is TGTGCCAGCGTTGCCCGGGTCCACAATCAGCCCCAGCATTTT. Protein translation: CASVARVHNQPQHF.